Presented here are 12 T cell receptor beta chains from one specimen sequenced in a study of cytomegalovirus exposure and HLA in healthy donors. Produced via immunoSEQ multiplex PCR; TCRdb's table is partial and in-frame only. The sample contains about 240,000 clones, about 86% of which appear only once. Material for sequencing was PBMCs. These receptors all come from a woman between 25 and 40 years old in good health and CMV-seropositive.

The chain joins TRBV10-3 to TRBJ2-2; 11 nucleotides line up with TRBD2. The CDR3 spans 16 residues. The germline CDR1 and CDR2 sequences are ENHRY and SYGVKD. V lost 3 bases, J lost 3 bases, and 3 bases stayed unmatched. CDR3 DNA: TGTGCCATCAGTGATCTAGCGGGAGGCGACACCGGGGAGCTGTTTTTT. It is translated as CAISDLAGGDTGELFF.

The chain couples TRBV2 to TRBJ2-7, with TRBD2 matching 14 bases. Germline CDR1 reads SNHLY; CDR2 reads FYNNEI. The CDR3 consists of 15 residues. After removal of 7 bases from V and 5 bases from J, the junction contained 7 bases not matched to a gene. The CDR3 bases are TGTGCCAGCACGGGACTAGCGGGAGTCGGGGACGAGCAGTACTTC. As protein: CASTGLAGVGDEQYF.

The rearrangement links TRBV6-5 to TRBJ2-7, with 9 bases fitting TRBD1. The CDR3 totals 15 residues. Unmatched junction bases numbered 7, after V lost 5 bases and J lost 2 bases. Per the germline V gene, CDR1 is MNHEY and CDR2 is SVGAGI. This chain's CDR3 is CASSRPGTGPYEQYF. CDR3 nucleotides: TGTGCCAGCAGTCGCCCCGGGACAGGGCCCTACGAGCAGTACTTC.

This chain uses TRBV9 with TRBJ2-7, with TRBD1 matching over 8 bases. The CDR3 consists of 16 residues. V lost 0 bases to trimming and J lost 3 bases; unmatched junction nucleotides: 8. Germline CDR1 SGDLS, CDR2 YYNGEE. CDR3 amino acids: CASSVASTGEFYEQYF. The CDR3 nucleotides read TGTGCCAGCAGCGTAGCGTCGACAGGGGAATTCTACGAGCAGTACTTC.

V is TRBV5-4 and J is TRBJ2-5; TRBD1 matches at 10 bases. In germline, CDR1 is SGHNT, CDR2 YYREEE (reference sequence). V gave up 3 bases and J gave up 5 bases; unmatched junction bases: 10. CDR3 size: 16 residues. DNA for the CDR3: TGTGCCAGCAGCTACGATGCGGGACAGGGGCGGGAGACCCAGTACTTC. Amino acid sequence: CASSYDAGQGRETQYF.

This sequence joins TRBV16 and TRBJ2-1; maybe TRBD2 (6 bases). V dropped 2 bases and J dropped 5 bases, with 10 bases sitting between them. This CDR3 spans 14 amino acids. Germline-derived CDR1 and CDR2 are KGHSY and FQNENV. The chain's CDR3 is CASSQVREDNEQFF. The CDR3 nucleotides are TGTGCCAGCAGCCAAGTGAGGGAGGACAATGAGCAGTTCTTC.

This sequence joins TRBV7-8 and TRBJ1-5; weak D call: TRBD1 (6 bases). The V and J ends lost 4 bases and 1 base respectively, with 14 bases between them. The CDR3 sequence is 16 residues long. The germline CDR1 and CDR2 sequences are SGHVS and FQNEAQ. CDR3: CASSSDGDTSNQPQHF. In nucleotides, the CDR3 is TGTGCCAGCAGCTCGGATGGGGACACCAGCAATCAGCCCCAGCATTTT.

The V gene is TRBV5-1, the J gene TRBJ1-1; 9 bases agree with TRBD1. V shed 5 bases, J shed 4 bases, and the junction held 9 bases outside the gene matches. Per germline, CDR1 SGHRS and CDR2 YFSETQ. This CDR3 has 15 residues. The CDR3: CASSLLGQGSTEAFF. CDR3 coding DNA: TGCGCCAGCAGTCTCCTGGGACAGGGATCCACTGAAGCTTTCTTT.

The chain couples TRBV7-2 to TRBJ2-1; 8 nucleotides line up with TRBD2. From germline, CDR1 is SGHTA and CDR2 FQGNSA. The length of the CDR3 is 15 residues. V shed 3 bases and J 8 bases; nucleotides not matched to a gene: 9. The CDR3 DNA is TGTGCCAGCAGCTTTAGCGGGATGGCGCTCGATGAGCAGTTCTTC. Protein sequence: CASSFSGMALDEQFF.

J is TRBJ2-7 and V is TRBV2; D is ambiguous. The CDR3 length is 15 residues. The germline V gene has CDR1 SNHLY and CDR2 FYNNEI. V lost 3 bases and J 0 bases, leaving 12 bases between the germline ends. The DNA of the CDR3 is TGTGCCAGCAGTGATATCAGGTATAGCTCCTACGAGCAGTACTTC. Its protein is CASSDIRYSSYEQYF.

The rearrangement uses TRBV6-1 and TRBJ1-5; 7 bases fit TRBD1. Germline CDR1 MNHNS, CDR2 SASEGT. The V and J ends lost 3 bases and 0 bases, in that order; junction bases with no gene match: 5. The CDR3 runs to 16 residues. The DNA for the CDR3 is TGTGCCAGCAGTGACTTTGGACAGGTTAGCAATCAGCCCCAGCATTTT. As protein: CASSDFGQVSNQPQHF.

The chain joins TRBV6-1 to TRBJ2-3; 7 bases map to TRBD1. Germline values: CDR1 MNHNS, CDR2 SASEGT. Trimming at V came to 3 bases and at J to 2 bases, leaving 2 bases not matched to a gene. The CDR3 covers 14 residues. CDR3 sequence reads: CASSDRGPTDTQYF. Here the CDR3 DNA reads TGTGCCAGCAGTGATAGGGGGCCCACAGATACGCAGTATTTT.